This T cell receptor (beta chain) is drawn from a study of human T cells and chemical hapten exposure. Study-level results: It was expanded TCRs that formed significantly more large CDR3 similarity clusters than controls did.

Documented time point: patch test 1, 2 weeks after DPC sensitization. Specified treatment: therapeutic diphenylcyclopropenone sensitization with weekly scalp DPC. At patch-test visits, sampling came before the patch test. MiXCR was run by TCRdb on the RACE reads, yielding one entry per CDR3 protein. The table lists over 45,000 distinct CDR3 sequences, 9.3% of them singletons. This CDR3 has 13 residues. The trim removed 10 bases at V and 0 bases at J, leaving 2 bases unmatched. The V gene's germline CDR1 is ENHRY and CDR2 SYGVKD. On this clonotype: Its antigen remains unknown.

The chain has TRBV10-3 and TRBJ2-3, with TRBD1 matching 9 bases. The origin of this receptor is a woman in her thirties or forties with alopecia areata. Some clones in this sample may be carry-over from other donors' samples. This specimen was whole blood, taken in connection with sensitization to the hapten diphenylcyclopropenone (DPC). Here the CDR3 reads CATGTGSTDTQYF. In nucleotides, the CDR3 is TGTGCCACCGGGACAGGGAGCACAGATACGCAGTATTTT.